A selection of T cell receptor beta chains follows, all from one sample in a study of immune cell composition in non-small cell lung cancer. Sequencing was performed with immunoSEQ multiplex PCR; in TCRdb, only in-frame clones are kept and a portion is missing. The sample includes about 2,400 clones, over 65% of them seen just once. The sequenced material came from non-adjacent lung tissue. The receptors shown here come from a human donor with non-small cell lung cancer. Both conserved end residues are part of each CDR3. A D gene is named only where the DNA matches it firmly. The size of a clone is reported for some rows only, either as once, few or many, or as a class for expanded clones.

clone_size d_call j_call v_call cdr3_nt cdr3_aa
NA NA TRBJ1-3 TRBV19 TGTGCCAGTACCCCAGGCAGCTCTGGAAACACCATATATTTT CASTPGSSGNTIYF
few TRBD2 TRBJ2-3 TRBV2 TGTGCCAGCTGCCTAGCGGATCTCGGCACAGATACGCAGTATTTT CASCLADLGTDTQYF
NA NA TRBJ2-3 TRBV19 TGTGCCAGTAGAAGGGGGTTTAGCACAGATACGCAGTATTTT CASRRGFSTDTQYF
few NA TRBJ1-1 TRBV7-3 TGTGCCAGCAGGCCAGGGGTGGCGAACACTGAAGCTTTCTTT CASRPGVANTEAFF
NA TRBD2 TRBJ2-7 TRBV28 TGTGCCAGCAGTTTTAGGCTAGCGGGACCTTACGAGCAGTACTTC CASSFRLAGPYEQYF
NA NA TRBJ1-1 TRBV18 TGTGCCAGTCTAAGGGGCCCGAACACTGAAGCTTTCTTT CASLRGPNTEAFF
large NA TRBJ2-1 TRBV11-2 TGTGCCAGCAGCTTAGGCCCCGAGGACAATGAGCAGTTCTTC CASSLGPEDNEQFF
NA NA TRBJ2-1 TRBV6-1 TGTGCCAGCAGGAGGATAGCGGCCTCCTACAATGAGCAGTTCTTC CASRRIAASYNEQFF
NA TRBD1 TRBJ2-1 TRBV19 TGTGCCAGTAGGAGGTCAGGGGGCTTAGGGGGTAATGAGCAGTTCTTC CASRRSGGLGGNEQFF
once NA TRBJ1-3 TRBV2 TGTGCCAGCAGTGAAAACAGCCACGGAAACACCATATATTTT CASSENSHGNTIYF
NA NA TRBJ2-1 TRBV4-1 TGCGCCAGCAGCCAGCCGGCAAGCGACTACAATGAGCAGTTCTTC CASSQPASDYNEQFF
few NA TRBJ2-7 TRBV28 TGTGCCAGCAGCGACGCTAGCAACGAGCAGTACTTC CASSDASNEQYF
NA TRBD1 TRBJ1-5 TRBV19 TGTGCCACGGACAGGGGTAGCAATCAGCCCCAGCATTTT CATDRGSNQPQHF
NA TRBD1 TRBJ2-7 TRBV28 TGTGCCAGCGGCCCCCTAGGACAGGGTACAAACGAGCAGTACTTC CASGPLGQGTNEQYF
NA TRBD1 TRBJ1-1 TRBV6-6 TGTGCCAGCAGTTATTATACAGGGGGCATCACTGAAGCTTTCTTT CASSYYTGGITEAFF
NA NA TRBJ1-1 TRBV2 TGTGCCAGCGGACCCCAGGCGGGAAACACTGAAGCTTTCTTT CASGPQAGNTEAFF
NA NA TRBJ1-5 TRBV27 TGTGCCAGCAGTTTAGGTTTGTCGGGGAATCAGCCCCAGCATTTT CASSLGLSGNQPQHF
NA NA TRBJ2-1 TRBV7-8 TGTGCCAGCAGCCCTGGAGGGGATTGGTCCTACAATGAGCAGTTCTTC CASSPGGDWSYNEQFF
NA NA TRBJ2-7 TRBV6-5 TGTGCCAGCAGTTCACCGGGACTCACGACTTACGAGCAGTACTTC CASSSPGLTTYEQYF
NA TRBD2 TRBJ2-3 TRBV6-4 TGTGCCAGCAGTGACCTCCTAGCGGGGCCCGGGGATACGCAGTATTTT CASSDLLAGPGDTQYF
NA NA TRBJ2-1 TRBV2 TGTGCCAGCAGTGAAAACTCGAACAATGAGCAGTTCTTC CASSENSNNEQFF
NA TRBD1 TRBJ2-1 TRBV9 TGTGCCAGCAGCGTAGACAGGGGCAATGAGCAGTTCTTC CASSVDRGNEQFF
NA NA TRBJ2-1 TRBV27 TGTGCCAGCAGTACAACGACAGATGCTAGCTCCTACAATGAGCAGTTCTTC CASSTTTDASSYNEQFF
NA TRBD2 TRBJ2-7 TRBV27 TGTGCCAGCAGTTCCCGCCTAGGGAGGGGCAGAACCTACGAGCAGTACTTC CASSSRLGRGRTYEQYF
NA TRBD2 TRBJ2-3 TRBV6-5 TGTGCCAGCTCCCTGGGACTAGCGGGGGATACGCAGTATTTT CASSLGLAGDTQYF
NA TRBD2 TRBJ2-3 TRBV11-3 TGTGCCAGCAGCCGGGGGACTAGCGGGAGGACAGATACGCAGTATTTT CASSRGTSGRTDTQYF